This TCR beta chain was sequenced during a study of CD8+ T cells in alopecia areata. Indicated treatment: oral pan-JAK inhibitor, 5-10 mg twice daily. Sequencing used cDNA as its template, made by extracting RNA and reverse transcribing it. Data came from immunoSEQ multiplex PCR; TCRdb stores just in-frame clones and leaves some out. The sample lists 95,000 to 100,000 clones; approximately 63% were seen once. In this sample, this clone turned up once. The antigen remains unidentified. CDR1 SNHLY and CDR2 FYNNEI come from the germline V gene. The length of the CDR3 is 16 residues. V shed 2 bases, J shed 4 bases, and the junction held 8 bases outside the gene matches. Whole-study results and caveats: Tofacitinib significantly brought down scalp clonality and expanded CD8+ clones among top 100.

This specimen was CD8+ T cells sorted from blood, taken at approximately week 61, from a patient treated with tofacitinib. This receptor was taken from a human donor with alopecia areata. The chain carries TRBV2 and TRBJ1-2; 9 bases line up with TRBD1. The CDR3: CASSEFRQGDRYGYTF. The CDR3 bases are TGTGCCAGCAGTGAATTTCGACAGGGGGATCGCTATGGCTACACCTTC.